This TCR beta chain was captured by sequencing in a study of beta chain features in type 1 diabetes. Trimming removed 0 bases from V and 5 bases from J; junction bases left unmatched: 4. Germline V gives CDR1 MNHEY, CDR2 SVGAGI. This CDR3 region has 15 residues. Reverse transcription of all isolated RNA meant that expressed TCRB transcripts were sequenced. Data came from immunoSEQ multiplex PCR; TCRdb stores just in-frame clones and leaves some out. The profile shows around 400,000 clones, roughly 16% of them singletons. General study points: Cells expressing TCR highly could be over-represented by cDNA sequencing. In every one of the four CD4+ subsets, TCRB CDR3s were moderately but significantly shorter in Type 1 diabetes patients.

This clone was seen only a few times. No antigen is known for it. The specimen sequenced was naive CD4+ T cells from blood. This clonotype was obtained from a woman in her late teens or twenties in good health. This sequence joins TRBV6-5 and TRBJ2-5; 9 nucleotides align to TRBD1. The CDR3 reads CASSYSYRGHETQYF. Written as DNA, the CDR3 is TGTGCCAGCAGTTACTCGTACAGGGGGCACGAGACCCAGTACTTC.